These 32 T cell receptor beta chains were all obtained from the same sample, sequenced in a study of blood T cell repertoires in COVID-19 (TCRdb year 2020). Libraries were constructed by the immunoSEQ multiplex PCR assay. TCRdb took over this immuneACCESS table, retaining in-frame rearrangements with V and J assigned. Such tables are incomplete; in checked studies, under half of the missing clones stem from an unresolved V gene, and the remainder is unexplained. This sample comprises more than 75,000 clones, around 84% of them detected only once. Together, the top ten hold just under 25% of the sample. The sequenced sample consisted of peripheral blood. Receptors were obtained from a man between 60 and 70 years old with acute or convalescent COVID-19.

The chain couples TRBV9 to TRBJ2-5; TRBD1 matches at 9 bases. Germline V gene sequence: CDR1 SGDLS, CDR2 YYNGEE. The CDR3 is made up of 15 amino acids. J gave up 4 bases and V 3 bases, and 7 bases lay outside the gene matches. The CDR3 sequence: CASSAGTGNRETQYF. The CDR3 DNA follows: TGTGCCAGCAGCGCGGGGACAGGGAATAGAGAGACCCAGTACTTC.

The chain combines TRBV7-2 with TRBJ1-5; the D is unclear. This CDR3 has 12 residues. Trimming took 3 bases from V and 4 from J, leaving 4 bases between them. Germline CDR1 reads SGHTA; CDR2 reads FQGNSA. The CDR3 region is CASSFSNQPQHF. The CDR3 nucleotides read TGTGCCAGCAGCTTTTCAAATCAGCCCCAGCATTTT.

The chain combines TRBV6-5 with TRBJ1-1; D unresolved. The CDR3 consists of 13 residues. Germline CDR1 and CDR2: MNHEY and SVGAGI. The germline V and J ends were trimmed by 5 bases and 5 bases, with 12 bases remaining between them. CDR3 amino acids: CASSTPQNTEAFF. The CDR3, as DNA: TGTGCCAGCAGTACCCCACAGAATACTGAAGCTTTCTTT.

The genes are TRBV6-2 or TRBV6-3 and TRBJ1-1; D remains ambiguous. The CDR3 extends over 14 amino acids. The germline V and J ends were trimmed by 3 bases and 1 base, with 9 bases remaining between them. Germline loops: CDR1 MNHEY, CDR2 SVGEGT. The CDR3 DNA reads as TGTGCCAGCAGTTATACAAACCCGAACACTGAAGCTTTCTTT. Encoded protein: CASSYTNPNTEAFF.

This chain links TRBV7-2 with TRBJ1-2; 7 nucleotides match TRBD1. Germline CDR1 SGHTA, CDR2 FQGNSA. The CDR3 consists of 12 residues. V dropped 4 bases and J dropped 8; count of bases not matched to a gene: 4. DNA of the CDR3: TGTGCCAGCAGCTACAGGGGTCGGGGCTACACCTTC. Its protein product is CASSYRGRGYTF. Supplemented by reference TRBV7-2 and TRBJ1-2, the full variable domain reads GAGVSQSPSNKVTEKGKDVELRCDPISGHTALYWYRQSLGQGLEFLIYFQGNSAPDKSGLPSDRFSAERTGGSVSTLTIQRTQQEDSAVYLCASSYRGRGYTFGSGTRLTVV.

The CDR3 protein is CASSELLAGRTNNEQFF. CDR3 nucleotide sequence: TGTGCCAGCAGTGAATTACTAGCGGGGAGAACCAACAATGAGCAGTTCTTC. The chain employs TRBV6-1 and TRBJ2-1; TRBD2 matches 10 bases. The CDR3 totals 17 residues. Per germline, CDR1 MNHNS and CDR2 SASEGT. The J segment lost 5 bases and the V segment lost 2 bases, leaving 9 bases of the junction unmatched.

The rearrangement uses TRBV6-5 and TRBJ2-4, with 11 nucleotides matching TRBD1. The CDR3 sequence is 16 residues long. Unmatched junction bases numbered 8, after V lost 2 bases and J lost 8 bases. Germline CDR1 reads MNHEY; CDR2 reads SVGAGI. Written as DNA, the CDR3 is TGTGCCAGCAGTTACGGCCGGACAGGGGGCGTTCACATTCAGTACTTC. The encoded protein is CASSYGRTGGVHIQYF.

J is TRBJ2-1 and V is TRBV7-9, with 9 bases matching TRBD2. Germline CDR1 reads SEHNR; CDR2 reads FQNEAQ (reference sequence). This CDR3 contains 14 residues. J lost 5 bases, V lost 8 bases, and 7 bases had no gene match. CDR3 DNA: TGTGCCAGCCGCCTAGCGGGGAGCAACAATGAGCAGTTCTTC. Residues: CASRLAGSNNEQFF.

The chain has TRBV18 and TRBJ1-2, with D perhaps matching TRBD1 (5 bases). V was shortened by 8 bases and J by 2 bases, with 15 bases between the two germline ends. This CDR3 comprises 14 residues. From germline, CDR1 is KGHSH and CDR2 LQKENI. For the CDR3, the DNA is TGTGCCAGCCACCCTTCCGCAGGGAACTATGGCTACACCTTC. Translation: CASHPSAGNYGYTF.

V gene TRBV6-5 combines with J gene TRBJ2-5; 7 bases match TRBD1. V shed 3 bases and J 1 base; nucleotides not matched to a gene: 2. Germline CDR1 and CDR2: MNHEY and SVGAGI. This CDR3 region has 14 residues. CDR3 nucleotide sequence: TGTGCCAGCAGTTATGGACAGGCCCAAGAGACCCAGTACTTC. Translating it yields CASSYGQAQETQYF.

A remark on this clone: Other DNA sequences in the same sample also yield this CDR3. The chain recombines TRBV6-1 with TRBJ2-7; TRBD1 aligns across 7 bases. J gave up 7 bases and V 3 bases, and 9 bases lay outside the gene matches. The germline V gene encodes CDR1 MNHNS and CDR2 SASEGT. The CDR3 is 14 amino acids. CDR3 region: CASSDGQVFREQYF. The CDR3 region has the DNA TGTGCCAGCAGTGATGGACAGGTCTTCAGGGAGCAGTACTTC.

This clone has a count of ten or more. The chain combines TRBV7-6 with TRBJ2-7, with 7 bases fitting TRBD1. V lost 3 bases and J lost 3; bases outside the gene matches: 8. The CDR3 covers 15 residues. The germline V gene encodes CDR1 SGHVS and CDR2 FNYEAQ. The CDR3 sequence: CASSFEQGWIYEQYF. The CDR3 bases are TGTGCCAGCAGCTTCGAACAGGGGTGGATCTACGAGCAGTACTTC.

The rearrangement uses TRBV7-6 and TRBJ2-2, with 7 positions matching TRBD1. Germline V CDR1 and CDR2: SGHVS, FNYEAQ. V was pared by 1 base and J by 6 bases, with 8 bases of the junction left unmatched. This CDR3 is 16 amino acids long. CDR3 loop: CASSLVVQGSAGELFF. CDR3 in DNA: TGTGCCAGCAGCTTAGTGGTACAGGGGTCCGCCGGGGAGCTGTTTTTT. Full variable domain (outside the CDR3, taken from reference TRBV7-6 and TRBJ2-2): GAGVSQSPRYKVTKRGQDVALRCDPISGHVSLYWYRQALGQGPEFLTYFNYEAQQDKSGLPNDRFSAERPEGSISTLTIQRTEQRDSAMYRCASSLVVQGSAGELFFGEGSRLTVL.

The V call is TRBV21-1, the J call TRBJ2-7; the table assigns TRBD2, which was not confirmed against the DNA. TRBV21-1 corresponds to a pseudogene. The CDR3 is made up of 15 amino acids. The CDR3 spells CASITRTSFSYEQYV. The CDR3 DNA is TGTGCCAGCATAACCCGGACTAGCTTCTCCTACGAGCAGTACGTC.

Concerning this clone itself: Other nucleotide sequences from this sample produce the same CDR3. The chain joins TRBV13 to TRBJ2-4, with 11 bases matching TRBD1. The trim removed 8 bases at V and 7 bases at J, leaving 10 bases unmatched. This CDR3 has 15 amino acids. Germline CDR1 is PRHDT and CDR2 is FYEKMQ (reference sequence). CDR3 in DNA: TGTGCCAGCGAAACGACCGGGACAGGGGGGAACATTCAGTACTTC. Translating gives CASETTGTGGNIQYF.

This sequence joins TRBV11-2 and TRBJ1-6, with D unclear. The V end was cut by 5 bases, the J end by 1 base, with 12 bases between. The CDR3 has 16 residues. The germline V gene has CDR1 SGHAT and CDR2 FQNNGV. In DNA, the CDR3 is TGTGCCAGCAGCGCCTCCCGGGGATCCTATAATTCACCCCTCCACTTT. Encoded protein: CASSASRGSYNSPLHF.

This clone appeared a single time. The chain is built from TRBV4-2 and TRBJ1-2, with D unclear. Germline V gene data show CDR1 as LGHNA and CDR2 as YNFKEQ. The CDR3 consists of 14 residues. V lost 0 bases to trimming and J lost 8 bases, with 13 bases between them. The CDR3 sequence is CASSQEAGVWGYTF. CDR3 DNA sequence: TGTGCCAGCAGCCAAGAGGCCGGGGTTTGGGGCTACACCTTC.

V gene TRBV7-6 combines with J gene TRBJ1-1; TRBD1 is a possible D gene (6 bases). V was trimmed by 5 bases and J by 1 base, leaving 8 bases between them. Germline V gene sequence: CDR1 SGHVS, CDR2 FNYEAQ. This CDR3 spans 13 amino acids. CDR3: CASSQGGNTEAFF. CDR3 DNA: TGTGCCAGCAGCCAAGGGGGGAACACTGAAGCTTTCTTT.

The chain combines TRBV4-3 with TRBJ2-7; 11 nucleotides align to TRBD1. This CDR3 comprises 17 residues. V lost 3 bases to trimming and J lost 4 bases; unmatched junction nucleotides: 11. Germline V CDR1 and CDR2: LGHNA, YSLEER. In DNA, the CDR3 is TGCGCCAGCAGCCACCTCTGGGGTGGACAGGGGGCGTACGAGCAGTACTTC. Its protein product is CASSHLWGGQGAYEQYF.

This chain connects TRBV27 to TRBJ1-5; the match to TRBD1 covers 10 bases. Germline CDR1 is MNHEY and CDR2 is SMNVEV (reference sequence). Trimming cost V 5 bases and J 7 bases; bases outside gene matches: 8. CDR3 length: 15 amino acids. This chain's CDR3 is CASSPRQGAWQPQHF. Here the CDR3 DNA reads TGTGCCAGCAGTCCCCGACAGGGGGCGTGGCAGCCCCAGCATTTT.

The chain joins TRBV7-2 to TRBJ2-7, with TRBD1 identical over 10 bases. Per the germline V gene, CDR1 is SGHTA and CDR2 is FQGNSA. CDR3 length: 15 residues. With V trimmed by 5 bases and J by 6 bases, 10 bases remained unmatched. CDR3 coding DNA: TGTGCCAGCAGCAGCCGACAGGGGGCGTCCCTCGAGCAGTACTTC. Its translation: CASSSRQGASLEQYF. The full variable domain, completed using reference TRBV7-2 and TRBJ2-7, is GAGVSQSPSNKVTEKGKDVELRCDPISGHTALYWYRQSLGQGLEFLIYFQGNSAPDKSGLPSDRFSAERTGGSVSTLTIQRTQQEDSAVYLCASSSRQGASLEQYFGPGTRLTVT.

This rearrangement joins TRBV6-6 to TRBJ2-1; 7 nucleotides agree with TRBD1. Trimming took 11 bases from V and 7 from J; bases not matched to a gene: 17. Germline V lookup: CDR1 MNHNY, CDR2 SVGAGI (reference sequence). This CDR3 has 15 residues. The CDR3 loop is CASTTGAESENEQFF. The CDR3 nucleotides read TGTGCCTCCACCACAGGGGCTGAGTCGGAGAATGAGCAGTTCTTC.

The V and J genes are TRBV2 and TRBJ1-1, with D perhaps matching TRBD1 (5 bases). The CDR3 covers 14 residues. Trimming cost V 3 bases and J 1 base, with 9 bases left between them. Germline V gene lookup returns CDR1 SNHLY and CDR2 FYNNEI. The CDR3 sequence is CASSDQGGNTEAFF. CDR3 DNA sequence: TGTGCCAGCAGTGATCAGGGAGGGAACACTGAAGCTTTCTTT. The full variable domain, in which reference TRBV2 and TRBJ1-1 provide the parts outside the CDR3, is EPEVTQTPSHQVTQMGQEVILRCVPISNHLYFYWYRQILGQKVEFLVSFYNNEISEKSEIFDDQFSVERPDGSNFTLKIRSTKLEDSAMYFCASSDQGGNTEAFFGQGTRLTVV.

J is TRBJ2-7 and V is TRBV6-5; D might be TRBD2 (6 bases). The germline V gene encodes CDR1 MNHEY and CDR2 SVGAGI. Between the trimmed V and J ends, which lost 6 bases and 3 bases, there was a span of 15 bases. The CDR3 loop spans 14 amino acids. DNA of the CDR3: TGTGCCAGCAGCGGGGGTCCCAACATCTACGAGCAGTACGTC. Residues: CASSGGPNIYEQYV.

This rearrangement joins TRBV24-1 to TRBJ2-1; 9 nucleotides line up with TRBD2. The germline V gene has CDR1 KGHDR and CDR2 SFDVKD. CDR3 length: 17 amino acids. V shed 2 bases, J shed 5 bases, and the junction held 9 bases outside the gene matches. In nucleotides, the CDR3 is TGTGCCACCAGTGATTATCGGCGGGGGGGAATAAACAATGAGCAGTTCTTC. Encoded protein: CATSDYRRGGINNEQFF.

The CDR3 protein is CASSQGGAGQGMREQYF. CDR3 nucleotide sequence: TGCGCCAGCAGCCAAGGGGGGGCGGGACAGGGCATGAGGGAGCAGTACTTC. The genes are TRBV4-3 and TRBJ2-7; 9 bases match TRBD1. The CDR3 has 17 residues. The ends lost 1 base at V and 7 bases at J; junction bases unmatched: 14. CDR1 is LGHNA and CDR2 is YSLEER in the germline V gene.

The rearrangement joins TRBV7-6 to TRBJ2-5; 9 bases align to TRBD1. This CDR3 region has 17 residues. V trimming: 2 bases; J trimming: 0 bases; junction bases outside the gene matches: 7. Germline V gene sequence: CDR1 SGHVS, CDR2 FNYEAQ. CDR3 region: CASSLNYGTGNQETQYF. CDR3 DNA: TGTGCCAGCAGCTTAAATTACGGGACAGGGAACCAAGAGACCCAGTACTTC.

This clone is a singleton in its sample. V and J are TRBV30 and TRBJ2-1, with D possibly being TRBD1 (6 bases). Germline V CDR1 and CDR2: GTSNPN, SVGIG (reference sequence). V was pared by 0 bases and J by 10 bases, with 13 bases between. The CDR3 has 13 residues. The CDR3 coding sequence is TGTGCCTGGAGTGTTCAGGGGATACGGGAGCAGTTCTTC. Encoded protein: CAWSVQGIREQFF.

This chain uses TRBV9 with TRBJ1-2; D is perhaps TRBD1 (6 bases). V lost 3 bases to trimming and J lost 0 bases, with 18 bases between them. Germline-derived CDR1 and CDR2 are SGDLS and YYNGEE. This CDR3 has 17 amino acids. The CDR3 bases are TGTGCCAGCAGCGGCCAGACAGGAAACTTAGCTAACTATGGCTACACCTTC. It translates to CASSGQTGNLANYGYTF.

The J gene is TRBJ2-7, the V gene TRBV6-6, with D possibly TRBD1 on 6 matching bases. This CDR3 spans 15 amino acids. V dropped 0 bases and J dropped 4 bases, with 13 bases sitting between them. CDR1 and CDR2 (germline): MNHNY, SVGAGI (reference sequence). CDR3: CASSYSRSTGYEQYV. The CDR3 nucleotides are TGTGCCAGCAGTTACTCGAGGTCTACAGGGTACGAGCAGTACGTC.

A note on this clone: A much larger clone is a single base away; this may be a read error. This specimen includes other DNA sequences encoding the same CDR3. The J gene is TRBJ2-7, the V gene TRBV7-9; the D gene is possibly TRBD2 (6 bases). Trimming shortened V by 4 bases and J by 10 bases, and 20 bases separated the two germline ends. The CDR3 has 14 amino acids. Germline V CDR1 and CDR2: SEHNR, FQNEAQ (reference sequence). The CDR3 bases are TGTGCCAGCAGCTCACCCGGGCGGCGGGGCGAACAGTACTTC. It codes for CASSSPGRRGEQYF. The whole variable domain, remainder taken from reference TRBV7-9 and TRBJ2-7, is DTGVSQNPRHKITKRGQNVTFRCDPISEHNRLYWYRQTLGQGPEFLTYFQNEAQLEKSRLLSDRFSAERPKGSFSTLEIQRTEQGDSAMYLCASSSPGRRGEQYFGPGTRLTVT.

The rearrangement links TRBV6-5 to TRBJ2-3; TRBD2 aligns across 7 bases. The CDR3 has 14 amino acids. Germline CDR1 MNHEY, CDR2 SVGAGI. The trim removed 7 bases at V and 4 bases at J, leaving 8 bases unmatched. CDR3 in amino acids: CASTQRGESDTQYF. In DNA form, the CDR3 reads TGTGCCAGCACTCAACGGGGGGAGTCAGATACGCAGTATTTT.